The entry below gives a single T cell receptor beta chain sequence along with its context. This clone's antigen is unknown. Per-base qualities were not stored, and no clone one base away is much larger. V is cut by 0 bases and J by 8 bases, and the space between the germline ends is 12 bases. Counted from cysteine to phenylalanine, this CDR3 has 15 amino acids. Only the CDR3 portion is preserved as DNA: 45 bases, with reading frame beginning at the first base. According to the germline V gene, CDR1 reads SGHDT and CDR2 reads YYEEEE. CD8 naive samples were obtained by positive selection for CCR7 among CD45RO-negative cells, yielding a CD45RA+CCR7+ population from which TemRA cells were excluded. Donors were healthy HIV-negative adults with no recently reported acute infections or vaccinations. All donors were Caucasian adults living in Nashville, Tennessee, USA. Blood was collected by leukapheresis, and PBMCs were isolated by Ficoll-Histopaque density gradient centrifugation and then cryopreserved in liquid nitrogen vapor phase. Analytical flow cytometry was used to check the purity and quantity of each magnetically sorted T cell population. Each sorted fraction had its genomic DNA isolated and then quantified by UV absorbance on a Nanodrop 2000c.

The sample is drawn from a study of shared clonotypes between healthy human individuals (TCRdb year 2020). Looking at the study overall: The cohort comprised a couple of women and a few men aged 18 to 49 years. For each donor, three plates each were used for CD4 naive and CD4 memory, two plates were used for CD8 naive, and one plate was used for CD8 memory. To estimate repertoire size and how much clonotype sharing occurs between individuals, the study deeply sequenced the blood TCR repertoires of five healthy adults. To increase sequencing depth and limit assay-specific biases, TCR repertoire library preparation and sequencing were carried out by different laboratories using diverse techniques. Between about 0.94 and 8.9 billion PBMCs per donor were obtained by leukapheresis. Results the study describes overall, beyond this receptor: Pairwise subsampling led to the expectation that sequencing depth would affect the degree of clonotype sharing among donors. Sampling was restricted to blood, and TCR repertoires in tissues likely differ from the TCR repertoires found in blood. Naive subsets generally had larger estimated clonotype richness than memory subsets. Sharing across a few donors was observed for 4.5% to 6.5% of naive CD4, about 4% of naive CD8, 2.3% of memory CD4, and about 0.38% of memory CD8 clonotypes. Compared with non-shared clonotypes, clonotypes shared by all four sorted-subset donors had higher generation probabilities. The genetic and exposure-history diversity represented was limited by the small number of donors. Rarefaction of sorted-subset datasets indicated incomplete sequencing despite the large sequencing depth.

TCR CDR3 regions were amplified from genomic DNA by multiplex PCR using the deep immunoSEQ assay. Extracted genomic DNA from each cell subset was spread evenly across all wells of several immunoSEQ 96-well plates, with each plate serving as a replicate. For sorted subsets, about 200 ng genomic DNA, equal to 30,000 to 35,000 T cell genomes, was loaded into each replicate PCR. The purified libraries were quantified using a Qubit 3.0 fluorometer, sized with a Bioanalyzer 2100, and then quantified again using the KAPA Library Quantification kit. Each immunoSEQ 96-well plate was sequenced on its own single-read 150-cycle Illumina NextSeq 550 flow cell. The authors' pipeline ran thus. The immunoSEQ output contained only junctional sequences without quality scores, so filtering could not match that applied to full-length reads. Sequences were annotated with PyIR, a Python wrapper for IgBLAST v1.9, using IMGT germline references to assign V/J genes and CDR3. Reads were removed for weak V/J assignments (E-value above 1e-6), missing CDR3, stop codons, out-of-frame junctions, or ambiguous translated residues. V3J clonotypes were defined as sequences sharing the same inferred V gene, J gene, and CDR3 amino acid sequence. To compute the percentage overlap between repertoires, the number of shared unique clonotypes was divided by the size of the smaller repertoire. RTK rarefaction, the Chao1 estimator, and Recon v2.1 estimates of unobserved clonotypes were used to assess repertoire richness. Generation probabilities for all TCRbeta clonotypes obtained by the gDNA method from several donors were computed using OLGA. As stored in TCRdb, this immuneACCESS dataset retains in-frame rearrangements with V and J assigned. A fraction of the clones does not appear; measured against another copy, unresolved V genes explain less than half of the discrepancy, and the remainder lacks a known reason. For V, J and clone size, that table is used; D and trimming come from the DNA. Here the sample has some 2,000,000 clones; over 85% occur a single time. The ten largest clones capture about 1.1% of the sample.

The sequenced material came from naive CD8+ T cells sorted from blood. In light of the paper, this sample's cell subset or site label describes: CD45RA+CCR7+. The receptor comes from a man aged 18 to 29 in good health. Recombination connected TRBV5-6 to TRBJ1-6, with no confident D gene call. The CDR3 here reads CASSLALTGDSPLHF. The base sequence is TGTGCCAGCAGCTTGGCTCTGACGGGAGATTCACCCCTCCACTTT.